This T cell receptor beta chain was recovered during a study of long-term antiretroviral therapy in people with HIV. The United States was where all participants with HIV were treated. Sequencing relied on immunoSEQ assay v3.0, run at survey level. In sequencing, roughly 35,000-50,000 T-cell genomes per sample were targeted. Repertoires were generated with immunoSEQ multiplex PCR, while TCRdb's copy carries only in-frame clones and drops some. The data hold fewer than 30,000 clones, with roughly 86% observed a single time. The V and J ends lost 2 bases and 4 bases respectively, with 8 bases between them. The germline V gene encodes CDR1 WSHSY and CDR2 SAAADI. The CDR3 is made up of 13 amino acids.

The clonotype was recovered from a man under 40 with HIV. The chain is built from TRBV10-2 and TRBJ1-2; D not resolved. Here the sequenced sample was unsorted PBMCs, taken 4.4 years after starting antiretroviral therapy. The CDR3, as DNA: TGCGCCAGCAGTGAGATGAGCCCCTATGGCTACACCTTC. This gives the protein CASSEMSPYGYTF.